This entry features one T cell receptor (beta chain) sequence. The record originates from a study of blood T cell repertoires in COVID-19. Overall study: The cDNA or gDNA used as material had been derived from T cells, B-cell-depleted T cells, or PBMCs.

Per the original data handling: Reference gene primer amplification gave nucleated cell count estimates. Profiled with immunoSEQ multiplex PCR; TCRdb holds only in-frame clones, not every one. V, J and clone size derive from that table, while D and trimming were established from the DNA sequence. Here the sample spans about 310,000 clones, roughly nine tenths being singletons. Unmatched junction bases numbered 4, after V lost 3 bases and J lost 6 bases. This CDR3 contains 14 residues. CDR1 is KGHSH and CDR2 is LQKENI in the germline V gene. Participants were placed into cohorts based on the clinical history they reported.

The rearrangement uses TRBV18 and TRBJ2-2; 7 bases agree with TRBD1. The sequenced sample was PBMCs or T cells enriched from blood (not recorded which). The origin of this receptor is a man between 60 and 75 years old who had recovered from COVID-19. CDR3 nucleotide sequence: TGTGCCAGCTCACCCAGGGGGTGGCCCGGGGAGCTGTTTTTT. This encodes CASSPRGWPGELFF.